The rows below give T cell receptor beta chains drawn from one sample of a study of shared clonotypes between healthy human individuals. The assay was immunoSEQ multiplex PCR, and TCRdb's table has in-frame clones only and misses some. The sample shows about 670,000 clones, less than 80% of them seen only once. The sequenced sample was memory CD4+ T cells sorted from blood. The source of these receptors is a woman younger than 45 in good health. CDR3s include the opening cysteine and the closing phenylalanine or tryptophan. Fields, in order: J gene, V gene, CDR3 protein.

TRBJ2-5,TRBV28,CASSFQTGAGETQYF
TRBJ2-7,TRBV28,CASTLGQGFYEQYF
TRBJ2-7,TRBV7-9,CASSYRLAGGLGYEQYF
TRBJ1-4,TRBV30,CAWSSGTGNEKLFF
TRBJ2-7,TRBV28,CASSRTASGTYEQYF
TRBJ2-3,TRBV5-6,CASSLFWGNSSTDTQYF
TRBJ2-7,TRBV15,CATSRDPGATEQYF
TRBJ2-5,TRBV6-5,CASSYSRETQYF
TRBJ1-2,TRBV2,CASSFNSYYGYTF
TRBJ2-7,TRBV5-4,CASSRGQGFSYEQYF
TRBJ2-7,TRBV5-1,CASSLSGSREQYF
TRBJ2-7,TRBV9,CASSVGTPGSEQYF
TRBJ2-5,TRBV28,CASRTGGQETQYF
TRBJ1-1,TRBV5-1,CASSLVGAGVGLTEAFF
TRBJ1-5,TRBV6-5,CASSYGPGEPQHF
TRBJ1-5,TRBV5-4,CASSLSPGYSNQPQHF
TRBJ1-3,TRBV28,CASSPPGVNSGNTIYF
TRBJ2-7,TRBV5-4,CASSSAGEQYF
TRBJ1-3,TRBV28,CASSLIDRRQPTIYF
TRBJ2-2,TRBV27,CASSLSGTRGAGELFF
TRBJ1-1,TRBV1,CTSSQFGF
TRBJ2-1,TRBV18,CASSPYSPTENEQFF
TRBJ2-2,TRBV7-9,CASSPGSGANTGELFF
TRBJ1-2,TRBV6-1,CASRVDGRSDGYTF
TRBJ2-1,TRBV5-1,CASSLAPAVYNEQFF
TRBJ2-7,TRBV10-3,CAISESAAGNYEQYF
TRBJ2-7,TRBV28,CASKTPGLAREQYF
TRBJ1-3,TRBV18,CASSGAMSGNTIYF
TRBJ1-4,TRBV19,CASKVTGAPTNEKLFF
TRBJ1-5,TRBV7-2,CASSSYGQGTNQPQHF
TRBJ2-7,TRBV28,CASSFNPQDLTYEQYF
TRBJ2-1,TRBV11-3,CASRPGQEGHEQFF
TRBJ1-1,TRBV2,CASSVISGAEAFF
TRBJ2-5,TRBV28,CASSFLRLQETQYF
TRBJ2-3,TRBV19,CASRGTGTDTQYF
TRBJ1-5,TRBV10-2,CASSGQGGYQPQHF
TRBJ1-2,TRBV28,CASRQGQGALGYTF
TRBJ2-7,TRBV27,CASSSRTSGRLNEQYF
TRBJ2-5,TRBV28,CASTERFGRQETQYF
TRBJ2-5,TRBV6-6,CASSRTDPTFETQYF
TRBJ1-2,TRBV25-1,CASSEQGPYGYTF
TRBJ2-7,TRBV7-9,CASSEAPGEQYF
TRBJ2-1,TRBV2,CASSSGTPRTEQFF
TRBJ2-2,TRBV4-1,CASSQISGITGELFF
TRBJ1-1,TRBV18,CASSPGRQNTEAFF
TRBJ2-7,TRBV18,CASSPGQNYEQYF
TRBJ1-5,TRBV28,CASGSGVWGNQPQHF
TRBJ2-7,TRBV6-1,CASSRQQIDEQYF
TRBJ2-3,TRBV5-1,CASSRTRDSGGDTQYF
TRBJ2-1,TRBV30,CAWSSGGSYNEQFF